Below are 24 T cell receptor beta chains sequenced from a single sample in a study of T cell responses to AZD1222 COVID-19 vaccine (dated by TCRdb to the early 2020s). The method was the immunoSEQ multiplex PCR assay. In its TCRdb copy, this immuneACCESS table keeps in-frame sequences only and misses some clones. Where compared with another copy, unresolved V genes explain less than half of these, and the others have no known cause. The sample table lists 110,000 to 150,000 clones, about 92% of them with a count of one. The ten biggest clones cover around 10% of the sample. The time point label, as the study defines it: sample from adult after SARS-CoV-2 infection, after symptom onset. This specimen consisted of peripheral blood, obtained after recovery from COVID-19. The receptors here all came from an adult who had recovered from COVID-19.

The chain couples TRBV7-3 to TRBJ2-1; D perhaps matches TRBD2 (6 bases). CDR3 length equals 16 residues. Germline lookup yields CDR1 SGHTA and CDR2 FQGTGA. Deletions cut 2 bases from V and 5 bases from J, with 16 bases between. CDR3 protein: CASSLQSGAGNNEQFF. The CDR3 DNA reads TGTGCCAGCAGCTTACAGAGTGGAGCGGGCAACAATGAGCAGTTCTTC.

This clone was picked up one time. The V gene is TRBV6-5, the J gene TRBJ2-7; D is perhaps TRBD2 (7 bases). Germline V gene sequence: CDR1 MNHEY, CDR2 SVGAGI. This CDR3 has 15 amino acids. V gave up 7 bases and J gave up 3 bases, with 19 bases separating them. CDR3 protein: CASMTGGAGNYEQYF. The CDR3 DNA follows: TGTGCCAGCATGACTGGGGGGGCTGGGAACTACGAGCAGTACTTC.

This sequence joins TRBV10-2 and TRBJ2-1; 8 bases are a match to TRBD2. Per germline, CDR1 WSHSY and CDR2 SAAADI. The CDR3 totals 13 residues. Unmatched junction bases numbered 9, after V lost 10 bases and J lost 7 bases. CDR3 in DNA: TGCGCCATTGTCGGGACTAGATTAAATGAGCAGTTCTTC. Its translation is CAIVGTRLNEQFF.

This clone was seen only once. J is TRBJ2-7 and V is TRBV19; tentatively, D is TRBD2 (5 bases). The germline CDR1 and CDR2 sequences are LNHDA and SQIVND (reference sequence). Trimming left V 3 bases short and J 1 base short, with 10 bases between. The CDR3 is 14 amino acids. CDR3 nucleotides: TGTGCCAGTAGTATGGTTGAGGGATCCTACGAGCAGTACTTC. Translation: CASSMVEGSYEQYF.

The CDR3 nucleotides are TGTGCCAGCAGCCAAGAAGGGGAATATAATGAAAAACTGTTTTTT. The encoded protein is CASSQEGEYNEKLFF. V is TRBV3-1 (or the pseudogene TRBV3-2) and J is TRBJ1-4, with D perhaps matching TRBD1 (5 bases). The CDR3 has 15 residues. Germline loops: CDR1 LGHDT, CDR2 YNNKEL (reference sequence). Deletions cut 0 bases from V and 4 bases from J, with 9 bases between.

The chain recombines TRBV7-6 with TRBJ2-2, with 8 bases matching TRBD1. V dropped 0 bases and J dropped 6; count of bases not matched to a gene: 3. Germline lookup yields CDR1 SGHVS and CDR2 FNYEAQ. The CDR3 has 15 amino acids. The CDR3 region has the DNA TGTGCCAGCAGCTTAGCGATACAGGGGGCCGGGGAGCTGTTTTTT. This encodes CASSLAIQGAGELFF.

V and J are TRBV5-1 and TRBJ1-1, with D unclear. Germline V gene data show CDR1 as SGHRS and CDR2 as YFSETQ. Trimming pared 1 base from V and 4 bases from J, leaving 11 bases between. The CDR3 runs 14 residues. CDR3 residues: CASSLSGWGTEAFF. The DNA of the CDR3 is TGCGCCAGCAGCTTGAGCGGGTGGGGCACTGAAGCTTTCTTT.

This clone was seen just once. The DNA for the CDR3 is TGTGCCAGCAGGTCGGGGAGCGGGACAATCTCCTACGAGCAGTACTTC. It is translated as CASRSGSGTISYEQYF. The gene calls are TRBV28 and TRBJ2-7; D might be TRBD2 (7 bases). The CDR3 loop spans 16 amino acids. Deletions cut 6 bases from V and 0 bases from J, with 18 bases between. The germline V gene encodes CDR1 MDHEN and CDR2 SYDVKM.

The chain combines TRBV24-1 with TRBJ2-2; 12 bases agree with TRBD1. Germline lookup yields CDR1 KGHDR and CDR2 SFDVKD. The CDR3 has 18 residues. With 3 bases clipped from V and 1 base from J, the junction kept 5 bases outside the gene matches. The CDR3 coding sequence is TGTGCCACCAGTGATCGGGACAGGGGGCTGGTGAACACCGGGGAGCTGTTTTTT. Protein product: CATSDRDRGLVNTGELFF.

J is TRBJ1-2 and V is TRBV2; the D gene is possibly TRBD1 (6 bases). The V end was cut by 6 bases, the J end by 0 bases, with 14 bases between. The CDR3 has 15 residues. The germline CDR1 and CDR2 sequences are SNHLY and FYNNEI. The CDR3 region has the DNA TGTGCCAGCAGGCCCCCCGACAGGCCTAACTATGGCTACACCTTC. Translation: CASRPPDRPNYGYTF.

CDR3 sequence: CASSPQGQGANSGNTIYF. CDR3 nucleotides: TGTGCCAGCTCACCACAGGGACAGGGGGCCAACTCTGGAAACACCATATATTTT. The rearrangement uses TRBV18 and TRBJ1-3; 12 bases align to TRBD1. Germline CDR1 and CDR2: KGHSH and LQKENI. This CDR3 has 18 amino acids. V shed 1 base and J 0 bases; nucleotides not matched to a gene: 4.

V and J are TRBV15 and TRBJ2-1; TRBD2 aligns across 13 bases. Trimming removed 3 bases from V and 0 bases from J; junction bases left unmatched: 2. Germline V gene sequence: CDR1 LNHNV, CDR2 YYDKDF (reference sequence). CDR3 size: 17 residues. In DNA form, the CDR3 reads TGTGCCACCAGCAGGGGACTAGCGGGGAGCTCCTACAATGAGCAGTTCTTC. Translation: CATSRGLAGSSYNEQFF. The entire variable domain, with the rest obtained from reference TRBV15 and TRBJ2-1, is as follows: DAMVIQNPRYQVTQFGKPVTLSCSQTLNHNVMYWYQQKSSQAPKLLFHYYDKDFNNEADTPDNFQSRRPNTSFCFLDIRSPGLGDTAMYLCATSRGLAGSSYNEQFFGPGTRLTVL.

The chain combines TRBV28 with TRBJ2-7; 9 nucleotides align to TRBD1. The junction had 5 bases not matched to a gene; V was cut back by 2 bases and J by 3 bases. The V gene's germline CDR1 is MDHEN and CDR2 SYDVKM. The CDR3 sequence is 15 residues long. CDR3 protein: CASSLRTGVVYEQYF. In nucleotides, the CDR3 is TGTGCCAGCAGTTTAAGGACAGGGGTGGTCTACGAGCAGTACTTC. The full variable domain, rest sourced from reference TRBV28 and TRBJ2-7, is DVKVTQSSRYLVKRTGEKVFLECVQDMDHENMFWYRQDPGLGLRLIYFSYDVKMKEKGDIPEGYSVSREKKERFSLILESASTNQTSMYLCASSLRTGVVYEQYFGPGTRLTVT.

This chain connects TRBV6-5 to TRBJ1-1; tentatively, D is TRBD1 (5 bases). CDR1 is MNHEY and CDR2 is SVGAGI in the germline V gene. Trimming removed 2 bases at V and 10 bases at J, with 14 bases between. The CDR3 consists of 13 residues. The CDR3 loop is CASSYTGGQGAFF. CDR3 coding DNA: TGTGCCAGCAGTTACACGGGGGGTCAGGGAGCTTTCTTT.

The genes are TRBV9 and TRBJ2-3; possibly TRBD1 for D (5 bases). Deletions cut 6 bases from V and 1 base from J, with 15 bases between. Germline V CDR1 and CDR2: SGDLS, YYNGEE. The CDR3 sequence is 15 residues long. The CDR3 DNA follows: TGTGCCAGCAACAGGTATGGGGTAGGCACAGATACGCAGTATTTT. Translation gives CASNRYGVGTDTQYF. The full variable domain, completed using reference TRBV9 and TRBJ2-3, is DSGVTQTPKHLITATGQRVTLRCSPRSGDLSVYWYQQSLDQGLQFLIQYYNGEERAKGNILERFSAQQFPDLHSELNLSSLELGDSALYFCASNRYGVGTDTQYFGPGTRLTVL.

The chain couples TRBV5-8 to TRBJ2-1, with 15 bases lining up with TRBD2. CDR3 length: 16 amino acids. The germline CDR1 and CDR2 sequences are SGHTS and YDEGEE. The V segment lost 4 bases and the J segment 7 bases; nucleotides outside the gene matches: 6. The CDR3 region has the DNA TGTGCCAGCAGCATTCCGGGACTAGCGGGAGGAAATGAGCAGTTCTTC. This gives the protein CASSIPGLAGGNEQFF.

V is TRBV28 and J is TRBJ1-5, with unresolved D. V lost 8 bases and J 1 base, leaving 9 bases between the germline ends. Per the germline V gene, CDR1 is MDHEN and CDR2 is SYDVKM. The CDR3 is made up of 13 amino acids. The CDR3 region is CASGVASNQPQHF. The CDR3 DNA reads TGTGCCAGCGGGGTAGCGAGCAATCAGCCCCAGCATTTT. Based on the CDR3 plus reference TRBV28 and TRBJ1-5, the full variable domain is DVKVTQSSRYLVKRTGEKVFLECVQDMDHENMFWYRQDPGLGLRLIYFSYDVKMKEKGDIPEGYSVSREKKERFSLILESASTNQTSMYLCASGVASNQPQHFGDGTRLSIL.

The chain couples TRBV2 to TRBJ2-5, with a tentative D call TRBD1 (6 bases). Germline V gene data show CDR1 as SNHLY and CDR2 as FYNNEI. This CDR3 region has 12 residues. V dropped 6 bases and J dropped 5 bases, with 10 bases sitting between them. CDR3 in amino acids: CASRSGGETQYF. The CDR3 region has the DNA TGTGCCAGCAGGAGTGGGGGCGAGACCCAGTACTTC.

The chain employs TRBV29-1 and TRBJ2-3; TRBD2 agrees at 7 bases. The ends lost 8 bases at V and 7 bases at J; junction bases unmatched: 12. This CDR3 comprises 13 residues. Germline CDR1 SQVTM, CDR2 ANQGSEA. CDR3 bases: TGCAGCTCTACCCTGGGGGGGAGAAATACGCAGTATTTT. This gives the protein CSSTLGGRNTQYF.

The CDR3 loop reads CASSIVGVSGNEQFF. The DNA of the CDR3 is TGTGCCAGTAGTATAGTGGGGGTATCGGGGAATGAGCAGTTCTTC. The J gene is TRBJ2-1, the V gene TRBV19; the D call may be TRBD1 or TRBD2 (5 bases each). This CDR3 region has 15 residues. V lost 1 base and J lost 7, with 14 bases in between. Germline assignment: CDR1 LNHDA and CDR2 SQIVND (reference sequence).

The rearrangement links TRBV5-3 to TRBJ2-3; unclear D gene. TRBV5-3 belongs to the ORF category, with a function that is uncertain. The CDR3 is 21 amino acids. Trimming pared 3 bases from V and 2 bases from J, leaving 31 bases between. The CDR3 region is CARSSSTPGPFIFTITDTQYF. CDR3 in DNA: TGTGCCAGAAGCTCATCGACACCGGGTCCCTTCATTTTTACGATCACAGATACGCAGTATTTT.

This chain joins TRBV5-6 and TRBJ2-3; TRBD2 aligns across 9 bases. Germline trimming cut 4 bases from V and 7 bases from J; bases unmatched to any gene: 13. This CDR3 region has 16 residues. Germline assignment: CDR1 SGHDT and CDR2 YYEEEE. DNA for the CDR3: TGTGCCAGCAGCCTTGGAAGCGGGAGGTTTGGAAATACGCAGTATTTT. It yields the protein CASSLGSGRFGNTQYF.

This clone has just a few counts. V usage is TRBV6-1 and J usage is TRBJ1-1; 9 bases are shared with TRBD1. Germline V lookup: CDR1 MNHNS, CDR2 SASEGT. The CDR3 consists of 16 residues. The trim removed 4 bases at V and 0 bases at J, leaving 6 bases unmatched. This CDR3 reads CASSVKDRGLNTEAFF. In DNA form, the CDR3 reads TGTGCCAGCAGTGTTAAGGACAGGGGACTGAACACTGAAGCTTTCTTT.

The chain is built from TRBV19 and TRBJ2-1; 9 nucleotides match TRBD1. Germline CDR1 LNHDA, CDR2 SQIVND (reference sequence). V lost 1 base and J lost 4; bases outside the gene matches: 11. CDR3 size: 18 residues. The CDR3 here is CASSIATGGSGRYNEQFF. CDR3 nucleotides: TGTGCCAGTAGTATAGCGACAGGGGGTAGCGGGCGGTACAATGAGCAGTTCTTC.